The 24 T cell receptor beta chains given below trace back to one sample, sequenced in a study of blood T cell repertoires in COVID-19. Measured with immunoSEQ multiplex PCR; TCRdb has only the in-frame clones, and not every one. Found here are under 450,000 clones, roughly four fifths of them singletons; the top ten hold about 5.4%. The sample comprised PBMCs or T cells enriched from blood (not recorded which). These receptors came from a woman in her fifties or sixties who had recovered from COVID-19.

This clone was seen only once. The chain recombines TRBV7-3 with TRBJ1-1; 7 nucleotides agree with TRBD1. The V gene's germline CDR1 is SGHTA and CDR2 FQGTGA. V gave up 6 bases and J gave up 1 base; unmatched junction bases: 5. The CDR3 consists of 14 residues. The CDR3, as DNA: TGTGCCAGCAGATCGGACAGGTCGAACACTGAAGCTTTCTTT. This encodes CASRSDRSNTEAFF.

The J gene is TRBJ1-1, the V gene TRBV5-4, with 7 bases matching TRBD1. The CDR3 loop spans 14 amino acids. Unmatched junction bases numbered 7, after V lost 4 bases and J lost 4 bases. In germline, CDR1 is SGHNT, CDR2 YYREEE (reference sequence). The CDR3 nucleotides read TGTGCCAGCAGCCCGAAGACAGGGCTCACTGAAGCTTTCTTT. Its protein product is CASSPKTGLTEAFF.

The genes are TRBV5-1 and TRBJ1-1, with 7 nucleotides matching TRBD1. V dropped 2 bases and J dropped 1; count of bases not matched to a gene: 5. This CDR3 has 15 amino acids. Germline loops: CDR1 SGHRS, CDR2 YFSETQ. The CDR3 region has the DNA TGCGCCAGCAGCTTAGGCCGGACAGGGAACACTGAAGCTTTCTTT. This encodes CASSLGRTGNTEAFF.

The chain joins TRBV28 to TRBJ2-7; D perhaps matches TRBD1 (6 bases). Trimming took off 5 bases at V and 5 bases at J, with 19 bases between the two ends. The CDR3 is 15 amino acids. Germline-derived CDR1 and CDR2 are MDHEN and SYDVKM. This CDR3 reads CASSLTGTAGHEQYF. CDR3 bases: TGTGCCAGCAGTCTGACAGGAACAGCCGGGCACGAGCAGTACTTC.

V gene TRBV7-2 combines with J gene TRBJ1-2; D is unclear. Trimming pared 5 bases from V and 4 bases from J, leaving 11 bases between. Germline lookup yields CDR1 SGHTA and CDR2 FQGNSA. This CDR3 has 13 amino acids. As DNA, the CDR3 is TGTGCCAGCAGCCGGGATGGCGGCTATGGCTACACCTTC. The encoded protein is CASSRDGGYGYTF.

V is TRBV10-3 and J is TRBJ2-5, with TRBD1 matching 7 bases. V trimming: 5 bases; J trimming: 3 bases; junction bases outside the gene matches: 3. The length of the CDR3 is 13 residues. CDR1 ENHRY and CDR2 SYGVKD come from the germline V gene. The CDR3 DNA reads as TGTGCCATCAGTTCCGGGACAGAAGAGACCCAGTACTTC. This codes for CAISSGTEETQYF.

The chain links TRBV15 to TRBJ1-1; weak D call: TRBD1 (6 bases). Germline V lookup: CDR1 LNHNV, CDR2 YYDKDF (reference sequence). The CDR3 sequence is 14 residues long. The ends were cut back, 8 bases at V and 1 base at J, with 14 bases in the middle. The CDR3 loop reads CATETTGPNTEAFF. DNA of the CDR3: TGTGCCACCGAAACTACAGGGCCGAACACTGAAGCTTTCTTT.

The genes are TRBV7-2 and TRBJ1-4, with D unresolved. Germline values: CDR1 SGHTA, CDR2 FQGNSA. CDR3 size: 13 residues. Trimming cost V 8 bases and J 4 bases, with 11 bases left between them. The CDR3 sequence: CASSGINNEKLFF. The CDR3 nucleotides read TGTGCCAGCTCGGGGATAAATAATGAAAAACTGTTTTTT.

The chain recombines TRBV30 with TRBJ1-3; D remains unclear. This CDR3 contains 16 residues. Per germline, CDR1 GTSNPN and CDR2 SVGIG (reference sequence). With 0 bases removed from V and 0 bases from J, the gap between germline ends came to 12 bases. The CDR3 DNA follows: TGTGCCTGGAGTGTATCCCCGCCCAGCTCTGGAAACACCATATATTTT. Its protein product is CAWSVSPPSSGNTIYF.

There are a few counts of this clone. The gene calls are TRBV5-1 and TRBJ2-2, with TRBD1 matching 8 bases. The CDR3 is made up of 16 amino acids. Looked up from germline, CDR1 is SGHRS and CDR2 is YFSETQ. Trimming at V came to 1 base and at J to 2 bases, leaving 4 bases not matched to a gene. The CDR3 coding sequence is TGCGCCAGCAGCTTGATCCCAGGGGGCAACACCGGGGAGCTGTTTTTT. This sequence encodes CASSLIPGGNTGELFF. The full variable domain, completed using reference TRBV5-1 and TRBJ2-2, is KAGVTQTPRYLIKTRGQQVTLSCSPISGHRSVSWYQQTPGQGLQFLFEYFSETQRNKGNFPGRFSGRQFSNSRSEMNVSTLELGDSALYLCASSLIPGGNTGELFFGEGSRLTVL.

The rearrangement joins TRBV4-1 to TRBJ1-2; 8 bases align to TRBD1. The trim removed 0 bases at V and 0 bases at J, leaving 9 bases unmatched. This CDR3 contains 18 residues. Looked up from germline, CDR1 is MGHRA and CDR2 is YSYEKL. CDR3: CASSQDLQGAQTNYGYTF. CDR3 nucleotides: TGCGCCAGCAGCCAAGATCTGCAGGGGGCCCAAACTAACTATGGCTACACCTTC.

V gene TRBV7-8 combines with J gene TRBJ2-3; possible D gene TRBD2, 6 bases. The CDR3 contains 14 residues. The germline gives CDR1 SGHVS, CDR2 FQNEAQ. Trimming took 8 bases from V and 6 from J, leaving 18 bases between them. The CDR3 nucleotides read TGTGCCAGCTATCCATCGGGAGTCCCCGATACGCAGTATTTT. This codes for CASYPSGVPDTQYF.

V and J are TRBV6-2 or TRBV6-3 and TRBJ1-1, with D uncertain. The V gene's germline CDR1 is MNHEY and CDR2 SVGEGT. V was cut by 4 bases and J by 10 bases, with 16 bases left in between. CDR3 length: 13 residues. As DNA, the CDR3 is TGTGCCAGCAGTTTTGAACTCACGGTGAGAGCTTTCTTT. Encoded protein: CASSFELTVRAFF.

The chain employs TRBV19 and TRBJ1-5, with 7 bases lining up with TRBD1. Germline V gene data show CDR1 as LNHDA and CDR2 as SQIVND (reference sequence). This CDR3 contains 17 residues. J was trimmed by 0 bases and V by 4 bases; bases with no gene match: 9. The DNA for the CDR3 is TGTGCCAGTAGTAGCAGGGGACAGACTTATAGCAATCAGCCCCAGCATTTT. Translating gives CASSSRGQTYSNQPQHF.

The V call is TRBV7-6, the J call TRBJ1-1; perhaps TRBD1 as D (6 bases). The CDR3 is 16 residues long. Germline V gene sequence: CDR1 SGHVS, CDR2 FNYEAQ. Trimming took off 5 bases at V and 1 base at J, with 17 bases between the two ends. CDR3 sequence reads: CASSDGQPPGNTEAFF. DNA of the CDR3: TGTGCCAGCAGCGACGGACAGCCGCCGGGGAACACTGAAGCTTTCTTT. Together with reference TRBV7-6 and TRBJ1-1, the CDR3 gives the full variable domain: GAGVSQSPRYKVTKRGQDVALRCDPISGHVSLYWYRQALGQGPEFLTYFNYEAQQDKSGLPNDRFSAERPEGSISTLTIQRTEQRDSAMYRCASSDGQPPGNTEAFFGQGTRLTVV.

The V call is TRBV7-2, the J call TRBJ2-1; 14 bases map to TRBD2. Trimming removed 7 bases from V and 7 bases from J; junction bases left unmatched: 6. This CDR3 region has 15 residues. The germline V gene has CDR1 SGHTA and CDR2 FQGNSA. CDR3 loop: CASTRLAGGHNEQFF. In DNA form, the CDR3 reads TGTGCCAGCACACGACTAGCGGGGGGGCATAATGAGCAGTTCTTC. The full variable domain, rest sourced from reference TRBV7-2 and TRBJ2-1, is GAGVSQSPSNKVTEKGKDVELRCDPISGHTALYWYRQSLGQGLEFLIYFQGNSAPDKSGLPSDRFSAERTGGSVSTLTIQRTQQEDSAVYLCASTRLAGGHNEQFFGPGTRLTVL.

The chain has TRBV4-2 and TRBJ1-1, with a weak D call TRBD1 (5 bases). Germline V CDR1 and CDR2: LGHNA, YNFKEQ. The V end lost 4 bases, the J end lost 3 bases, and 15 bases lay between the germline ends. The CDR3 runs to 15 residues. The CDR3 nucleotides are TGTGCCAGCAGCCGGGGGGAGGCGTCGGACACTGAAGCTTTCTTT. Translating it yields CASSRGEASDTEAFF.

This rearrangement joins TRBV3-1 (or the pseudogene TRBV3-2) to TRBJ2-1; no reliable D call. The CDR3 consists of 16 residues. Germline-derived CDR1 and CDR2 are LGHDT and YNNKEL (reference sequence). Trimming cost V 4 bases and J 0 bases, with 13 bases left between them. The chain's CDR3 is CASSPPASRSYNEQFF. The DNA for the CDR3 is TGTGCCAGCAGCCCCCCAGCGTCGCGCTCCTACAATGAGCAGTTCTTC.

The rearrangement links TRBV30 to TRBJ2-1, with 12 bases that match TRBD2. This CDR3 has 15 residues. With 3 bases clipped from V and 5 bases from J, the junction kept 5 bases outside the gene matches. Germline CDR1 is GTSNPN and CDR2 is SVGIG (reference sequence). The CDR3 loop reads CAWRTSGSGNNEQFF. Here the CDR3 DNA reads TGTGCCTGGAGGACTAGCGGGAGTGGGAACAATGAGCAGTTCTTC.

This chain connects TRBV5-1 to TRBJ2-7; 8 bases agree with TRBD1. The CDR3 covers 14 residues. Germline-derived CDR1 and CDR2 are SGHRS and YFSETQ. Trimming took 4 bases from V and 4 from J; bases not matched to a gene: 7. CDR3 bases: TGCGCCAGCAGCACGGACAGGGTTGGGTACGAGCAGTACTTC. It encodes CASSTDRVGYEQYF.

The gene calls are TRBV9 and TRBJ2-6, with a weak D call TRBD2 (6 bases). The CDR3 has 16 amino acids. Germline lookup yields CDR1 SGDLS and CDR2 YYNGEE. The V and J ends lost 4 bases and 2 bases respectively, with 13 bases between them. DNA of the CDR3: TGTGCCAGCAGCAAGGGATGGGGGGCTGGGGCCAACGTCCTGACTTTC. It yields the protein CASSKGWGAGANVLTF.

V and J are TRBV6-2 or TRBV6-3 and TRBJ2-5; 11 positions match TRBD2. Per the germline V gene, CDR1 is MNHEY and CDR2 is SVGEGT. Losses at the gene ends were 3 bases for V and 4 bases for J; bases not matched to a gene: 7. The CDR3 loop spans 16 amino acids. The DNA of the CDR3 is TGTGCCAGCAGTTATCCGACTAGCGGGAATGGAGAGACCCAGTACTTC. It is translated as CASSYPTSGNGETQYF.

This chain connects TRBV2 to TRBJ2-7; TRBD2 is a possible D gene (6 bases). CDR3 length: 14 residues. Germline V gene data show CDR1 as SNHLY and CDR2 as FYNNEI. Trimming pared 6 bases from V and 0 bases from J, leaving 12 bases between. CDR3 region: CASSSGTGSYEQYF. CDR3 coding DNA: TGTGCCAGCAGCTCCGGGACTGGCTCCTACGAGCAGTACTTC.

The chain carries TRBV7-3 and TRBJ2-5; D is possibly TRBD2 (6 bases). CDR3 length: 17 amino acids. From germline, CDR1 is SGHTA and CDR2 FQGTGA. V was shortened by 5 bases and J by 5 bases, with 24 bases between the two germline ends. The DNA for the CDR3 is TGTGCCAGCAGCCCTCGGGGGAGTATGACGAGCGGGGAGACCCAGTACTTC. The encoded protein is CASSPRGSMTSGETQYF.